These 25 T cell receptor beta chains were sequenced from one sample in a study of human T cells and chemical hapten exposure. The library put unique molecular identifiers onto individual cDNA molecules. TCRdb reanalysed the reads using MiXCR and keeps one entry per CDR3 protein. The repertoire holds about 3,300 distinct CDR3 sequences, with 40% to 60% as singletons. Treatment given: therapeutic diphenylcyclopropenone sensitization with weekly scalp DPC. The starting material was whole blood, obtained before DPC sensitization or 2, 6, or about 24 weeks after (not recorded which). The receptors were gathered from an adult with alopecia areata. Some clones in this sample may be carry-over from other donors' samples. This table probably holds off-target reads from a library built for another chain.

The chain recombines TRBV7-6 with TRBJ2-1; a weak D match, TRBD2 (6 bases). Germline V CDR1 and CDR2: SGHVS, FNYEAQ. The CDR3 covers 12 residues. Deletions cut 5 bases from V and 7 bases from J, with 9 bases between. The chain's CDR3 is CASSPGGNEQFF. CDR3 sequence (DNA): TGTGCCAGCAGCCCCGGGGGTAATGAGCAGTTCTTC.

The chain employs TRBV7-9 and TRBJ1-2; 9 bases agree with TRBD1. Looked up from germline, CDR1 is SEHNR and CDR2 is FQNEAQ (reference sequence). Unmatched junction bases numbered 4, after V lost 3 bases and J lost 2 bases. The CDR3 totals 15 residues. CDR3: CASSFPGQGNYGYTF. As DNA, the CDR3 is TGTGCCAGCAGCTTTCCGGGACAGGGAAACTATGGCTACACCTTC.

The chain links TRBV28 to TRBJ1-5; D is undetermined. CDR3 length: 11 amino acids. The germline V gene has CDR1 MDHEN and CDR2 SYDVKM. Trimming took 6 bases from V and 7 from J, leaving 7 bases between them. This CDR3 reads CASSHQQPQHF. The CDR3 DNA is TGTGCCAGCAGCCACCAACAGCCCCAGCATTTT.

CDR3 sequence (DNA): TGTGCCAGCGCGGACCCTCGGGGAGGCTACGAGCAGTACTTC. Translation: CASADPRGGYEQYF. This chain links TRBV11-2 with TRBJ2-7; TRBD2 is a possible D gene (6 bases). The CDR3 runs 14 residues. Germline CDR1 reads SGHAT; CDR2 reads FQNNGV. The ends were cut back, 8 bases at V and 3 bases at J, with 17 bases in the middle.

The chain recombines TRBV14 with TRBJ2-5; D not resolved. The V and J ends lost 1 base and 7 bases respectively, with 10 bases between them. Germline CDR1 is SGHDN and CDR2 is FVKESK. The CDR3 covers 13 residues. In DNA form, the CDR3 reads TGTGCCAGCAGCCAAGGACCCCCGGGGACCCAGTACTTC. Translated: CASSQGPPGTQYF.

The V gene is TRBV29-1, the J gene TRBJ2-3; no reliable D call. CDR1 is SQVTM, CDR2 ANQGSEA, per germline. This CDR3 region has 13 residues. The V and J ends lost 7 bases and 3 bases respectively, with 14 bases between them. The CDR3 loop reads CSEGLAETDTQYF. In DNA, the CDR3 is TGCAGCGAGGGCCTGGCCGAGACAGATACGCAGTATTTT.

The rearrangement uses TRBV4-2 and TRBJ1-3; D call uncertain. Trimming stripped 4 bases from V and 0 bases from J, with 7 bases between. Germline CDR1 is LGHNA and CDR2 is YNFKEQ. CDR3 size: 14 residues. The CDR3 DNA follows: TGTGCCAGCAGCCTGACGGACTCTGGAAACACCATATATTTT. It encodes CASSLTDSGNTIYF.

The rearrangement links TRBV12-3 or TRBV12-4 to TRBJ2-1; a weak D match, TRBD2 (6 bases). The CDR3 spans 13 residues. Trimming pared 7 bases from V and 7 bases from J, leaving 14 bases between. CDR3 nucleotide sequence: TGTGCCAGCACCCGTTTGGGGGGAAATGAGCAGTTCTTC. It yields the protein CASTRLGGNEQFF.

The CDR3 DNA follows: TGTGCCAGCAGATCTAGCGGGGGTGAGGTGACCCAGTACTTC. It translates to CASRSSGGEVTQYF. V usage is TRBV12-3 or TRBV12-4 and J usage is TRBJ2-5, with 10 nucleotides matching TRBD2. The V segment lost 6 bases and the J segment 7 bases; nucleotides outside the gene matches: 8. CDR3 size: 14 residues.

This clonotype has a handful of counts. J is TRBJ2-7 and V is TRBV19; TRBD1 might be the D (5 bases). Trimming left V 5 bases short and J 5 bases short, with 16 bases between. CDR1 and CDR2 from the germline V gene are LNHDA and SQIVND (reference sequence). The CDR3 is 14 residues long. As DNA, the CDR3 is TGTGCCAGTAGTCCGCAGGGCATCCCTCACGAGCAGTACTTC. Residues: CASSPQGIPHEQYF. Variable domain in full (rest from reference TRBV19 and TRBJ2-7): DGGITQSPKYLFRKEGQNVTLSCEQNLNHDAMYWYRQDPGQGLRLIYYSQIVNDFQKGDIAEGYSVSREKKESFPLTVTSAQKNPTAFYLCASSPQGIPHEQYFGPGTRLTVT.

The gene calls are TRBV5-5 and TRBJ2-2; a weak D match, TRBD1 (5 bases). V lost 3 bases to trimming and J lost 2 bases, with 20 bases between them. Germline V gene data show CDR1 as SGHKS and CDR2 as YYEKEE (reference sequence). This CDR3 region has 18 residues. This CDR3 reads CASSSNRQQLLNTGELFF. The CDR3 nucleotides read TGTGCCAGCAGCTCGAACCGACAGCAACTCCTTAACACCGGGGAGCTGTTTTTT.

The V and J genes are TRBV29-1 and TRBJ2-5; a possible D gene is TRBD1 (7 bases). CDR1 and CDR2 from the germline V gene are SQVTM and ANQGSEA. This CDR3 has 14 residues. Trimming left V 6 bases short and J 6 bases short, with 20 bases between. CDR3 protein: CSVSTTTGRQTQYF. CDR3 coding DNA: TGCAGCGTCTCCACTACGACAGGGAGGCAGACCCAGTACTTC.

This clonotype has more than one count but fewer than ten. V gene TRBV7-3 combines with J gene TRBJ2-3, with 12 bases matching TRBD1. V shed 5 bases, J shed 1 base, and the junction held 4 bases outside the gene matches. The germline V gene encodes CDR1 SGHTA and CDR2 FQGTGA. CDR3 length equals 16 residues. CDR3 amino acids: CASSKGDRGRTDTQYF. DNA of the CDR3: TGTGCCAGCAGCAAGGGGGACAGGGGGCGCACAGATACGCAGTATTTT.

The CDR3 protein is CASSHLGQGDYEQYF. The CDR3 bases are TGTGCCAGCAGCCATTTAGGACAGGGGGACTACGAGCAGTACTTC. The rearrangement links TRBV3-1 to TRBJ2-7; TRBD1 matches 10 bases. This CDR3 comprises 15 residues. V was pared by 3 bases and J by 3 bases, with 5 bases of the junction left unmatched. CDR1 and CDR2 from the germline V gene are LGHDT and YNNKEL (reference sequence).

The chain couples TRBV3-1 to TRBJ2-7; TRBD1 aligns across 9 bases. The CDR3 is 14 residues long. CDR1 LGHDT and CDR2 YNNKEL come from the germline V gene (reference sequence). V was pared by 5 bases and J by 6 bases, with 8 bases of the junction left unmatched. In DNA, the CDR3 is TGTGCCAGCAGCTACCGGGACAGGGCCCTCGAGCAGTACTTC. Translated, it gives CASSYRDRALEQYF.

This clonotype has more than one count but fewer than ten. The rearrangement uses TRBV20-1 and TRBJ2-7; the D is unclear. The germline V and J ends were trimmed by 2 bases and 11 bases, with 10 bases remaining between them. The length of the CDR3 is 10 residues. The germline V gene has CDR1 DFQATT and CDR2 SNEGSKA (reference sequence). The CDR3 DNA sequence: TGCAGTGCTAGATCGTCGGAAGAGTACTTC. It encodes CSARSSEEYF.

This clonotype was observed a single time. The chain combines TRBV12-3 or TRBV12-4 with TRBJ2-1; D is tentatively TRBD1 or TRBD2 (6 bases each). V gave up 6 bases and J gave up 0 bases, with 12 bases separating them. The CDR3 loop spans 15 amino acids. CDR3 residues: CASRGGSSSYNEQFF. The DNA of the CDR3 is TGTGCCAGCAGAGGGGGGAGCTCCTCCTACAATGAGCAGTTCTTC.

The V and J genes are TRBV29-1 and TRBJ1-1; D not resolved. The V and J ends lost 0 bases and 1 base respectively, with 6 bases between them. The CDR3 runs 13 residues. Germline V gene lookup returns CDR1 SQVTM and CDR2 ANQGSEA. In nucleotides, the CDR3 is TGCAGCGTTGAAGAGGTCAGGAACACTGAAGCTTTCTTT. The encoded protein is CSVEEVRNTEAFF.

The chain uses TRBV5-1 and TRBJ2-3; 8 bases agree with TRBD2. This CDR3 has 15 residues. J lost 2 bases, V lost 3 bases, and 5 bases had no gene match. The germline gives CDR1 SGHRS, CDR2 YFSETQ. CDR3 residues: CASSWSGGHTDTQYF. CDR3 nucleotides: TGCGCCAGCAGCTGGAGCGGGGGCCACACAGATACGCAGTATTTT.

The chain uses TRBV4-2 and TRBJ2-2, with D hard to call. Germline values: CDR1 LGHNA, CDR2 YNFKEQ. The CDR3 consists of 12 residues. Trimming shortened V by 3 bases and J by 1 base, and 0 bases separated the two germline ends. CDR3 protein: CASSQNTGELFF. In DNA, the CDR3 is TGTGCCAGCAGCCAGAACACCGGGGAGCTGTTTTTT.

This clonotype was counted between two and nine times. The CDR3 reads CASSRNRGAQYF. CDR3 DNA: TGTGCCAGCAGTAGGAACAGGGGAGCGCAGTATTTT. This chain connects TRBV9 to TRBJ2-3, with 7 bases that match TRBD1. CDR3 size: 12 residues. V trimming: 5 bases; J trimming: 10 bases; junction bases outside the gene matches: 7. Germline values: CDR1 SGDLS, CDR2 YYNGEE.

This sequence joins TRBV5-4 and TRBJ2-3; possibly TRBD2 for D (5 bases). The CDR3 consists of 15 residues. V lost 0 bases and J 4 bases, leaving 12 bases between the germline ends. CDR1 and CDR2 from the germline V gene are SGHNT and YYREEE (reference sequence). Here the CDR3 DNA reads TGTGCCAGCAGCTTGGCGCTAGCCGAGTCAGATACGCAGTATTTT. This encodes CASSLALAESDTQYF.

This chain joins TRBV6-4 and TRBJ2-3; the match to TRBD2 covers 13 bases. Germline V gene data show CDR1 as MRHNA and CDR2 as SNTAGT. Trimming cost V 3 bases and J 3 bases; bases outside gene matches: 9. CDR3 length: 18 amino acids. The CDR3 region is CASSEQPGLAGHTDTQYF. CDR3 bases: TGTGCCAGCAGTGAACAGCCGGGACTAGCGGGACATACAGATACGCAGTATTTT.

The rearrangement uses TRBV7-9 and TRBJ2-5, with no clear D. CDR3 length: 12 residues. Trimming shortened V by 5 bases and J by 5 bases, and 9 bases separated the two germline ends. From germline, CDR1 is SEHNR and CDR2 FQNEAQ (reference sequence). The CDR3 loop reads CASSPRSETQYF. The CDR3 DNA reads TGTGCCAGCAGCCCAAGGTCGGAGACCCAGTACTTC.

The chain joins TRBV18 to TRBJ1-2; D possibly corresponds to TRBD1 (6 bases). Germline CDR1 reads KGHSH; CDR2 reads LQKENI. The length of the CDR3 is 19 residues. V dropped 0 bases and J dropped 7 bases, with 27 bases sitting between them. CDR3 sequence (DNA): TGTGCCAGCTCACCACCCCAAGTAGGGATATCTGGACAGTCAGCTGGCTACACCTTC. This gives the protein CASSPPQVGISGQSAGYTF. Full variable domain (remainder filled in from reference TRBV18 and TRBJ1-2): NAGVMQNPRHLVRRRGQEARLRCSPMKGHSHVYWYRQLPEEGLKFMVYLQKENIIDESGMPKERFSAEFPKEGPSILRIQQVVRGDSAAYFCASSPPQVGISGQSAGYTFGSGTRLTVV.